One sample yielded the 26 T cell receptor beta chains listed below, sequenced in a study of monozygotic twins with inflammatory bowel disease. TCRdb reprocessed the 5' RACE reads, keeping one entry per CDR3 protein, no DNA. Its clone listing holds a few hundred thousand distinct CDR3 sequences. Source material: blood. These receptors were taken from a human donor with ulcerative colitis or Crohn's disease, or a healthy co-twin of an affected twin (not recorded which).

The V call is TRBV9, the J call TRBJ2-3. The CDR3 covers 17 residues. Germline-derived CDR1 and CDR2 are SGDLS and YYNGEE. The CDR3 loop is CASSVGEDFLLTDTQYF.

The rearrangement uses TRBV11-1 and TRBJ1-2; TCRdb's D gene call, TRBD1, goes unchecked for lack of DNA. The CDR3 is 18 residues long. Germline V lookup: CDR1 SGHAT, CDR2 FQDESV (reference sequence). This CDR3 is CASSLVSQGRKAVYGYTF.

The chain recombines TRBV20-1 with TRBJ1-2; TCRdb outputs TRBD1, but without DNA this stays unchecked. Looked up from germline, CDR1 is DFQATT and CDR2 is SNEGSKA (reference sequence). CDR3 length equals 15 residues. This CDR3 is CSASGGQDRVYGYTF.

The chain is built from TRBV20-1 and TRBJ1-1. The CDR3 spans 11 residues. The germline gives CDR1 DFQATT, CDR2 SNEGSKA (reference sequence). The CDR3 spells CSAYRYTEAFF.

The chain couples TRBV12-3 or TRBV12-4 to TRBJ2-5; lacking DNA, the TRBD1 call made by TCRdb goes unchecked. This CDR3 is 15 amino acids long. CDR3 residues: CASSRRGPRSETQYF.

The V and J genes are TRBV6-1 and TRBJ2-7; the TCRdb call, TRBD1, lacks DNA for checking. The CDR3 sequence is 16 residues long. Germline CDR1 MNHNS, CDR2 SASEGT. This chain's CDR3 is CASSLNRPDRSYEQYF.

The CDR3 region is CASSFAGGLEAFF. The chain employs TRBV12-3 or TRBV12-4 and TRBJ1-1. The CDR3 spans 13 residues.

The chain is built from TRBV15 and TRBJ2-5; the TRBD2 assignment by TCRdb is unverifiable without DNA. The CDR3 has 14 residues. Germline-derived CDR1 and CDR2 are LNHNV and YYDKDF (reference sequence). This CDR3 reads CATSRTSGGETQYF.

The chain couples TRBV20-1 to TRBJ1-2; TCRdb outputs TRBD1, but without DNA this stays unchecked. In germline, CDR1 is DFQATT, CDR2 SNEGSKA (reference sequence). This CDR3 has 13 amino acids. The CDR3 protein is CSARAGGWEGYTF.

The chain is built from TRBV5-1 and TRBJ2-5; checking the TCRdb D call of TRBD2 is not possible without DNA. Germline V gene sequence: CDR1 SGHRS, CDR2 YFSETQ. The CDR3 is 16 amino acids. CDR3 residues: CASSLDGTAYQETQYF.

V and J are TRBV12-3 or TRBV12-4 and TRBJ2-1; TCRdb names TRBD1, which stays unverified in the absence of DNA. There are 13 residues in the CDR3. Here the CDR3 reads CASTTGSYNEQFF.

The chain joins TRBV25-1 to TRBJ1-1. CDR3 length: 13 amino acids. Germline CDR1 is MGHDK and CDR2 is SYGVNS. CDR3 residues: CASKVGVNTEAFF.

The chain carries TRBV20-1 and TRBJ1-2. Per the germline V gene, CDR1 is DFQATT and CDR2 is SNEGSKA (reference sequence). CDR3 size: 12 residues. CDR3 region: CSARPDYYGYTF.

The V call is TRBV10-3, the J call TRBJ2-3. The CDR3 contains 14 residues. Germline V gives CDR1 ENHRY, CDR2 SYGVKD. CDR3 loop: CASSDPRGTDTQYF.

The chain couples TRBV15 to TRBJ2-3; TCRdb names TRBD1, which stays unverified in the absence of DNA. The CDR3 consists of 16 residues. The V gene's germline CDR1 is LNHNV and CDR2 YYDKDF (reference sequence). The CDR3 sequence is CATSRPGAGVTDTQYF.

The chain joins TRBV20-1 to TRBJ1-2. Germline assignment: CDR1 DFQATT and CDR2 SNEGSKA (reference sequence). This CDR3 has 16 residues. CDR3 in amino acids: CSARDPRSPLGYGYTF.

The chain combines TRBV12-3 or TRBV12-4 with TRBJ1-4. The CDR3 is 14 amino acids. CDR3 sequence: CASSPAIANEKLFF.

V and J are TRBV5-6 and TRBJ1-5; TCRdb's D call of TRBD1 is untestable without DNA. This CDR3 region has 16 residues. Germline assignment: CDR1 SGHDT and CDR2 YYEEEE. The CDR3 loop reads CASSRQGQTRNQPQHF.

The gene calls are TRBV18 and TRBJ2-7. CDR3 length equals 15 residues. CDR1 and CDR2 from the germline V gene are KGHSH and LQKENI. The CDR3 loop is CASSPPQANSYEQYF.

The chain combines TRBV20-1 with TRBJ1-3; the D gene TCRdb calls, TRBD1, cannot be checked with no DNA. Germline V gives CDR1 DFQATT, CDR2 SNEGSKA (reference sequence). This CDR3 is 13 amino acids long. This CDR3 reads CSARGTPGNTIYF.

The V gene is TRBV9, the J gene TRBJ1-1; TCRdb's D gene call, TRBD1, goes unchecked for lack of DNA. CDR1 is SGDLS, CDR2 YYNGEE, per germline. The CDR3 contains 14 residues. CDR3 in amino acids: CASTKTGGNTEAFF.

The chain combines TRBV29-1 with TRBJ1-1; lacking DNA, the TRBD1 call made by TCRdb goes unchecked. The CDR3 totals 12 residues. From germline, CDR1 is SQVTM and CDR2 ANQGSEA. The CDR3 loop reads CSVLTWTGEAFF.

V is TRBV3-1 and J is TRBJ1-1; lacking DNA, the TRBD1 call made by TCRdb goes unchecked. The germline V gene has CDR1 LGHDT and CDR2 YNNKEL (reference sequence). The CDR3 is made up of 15 amino acids. The CDR3: CASSQAGAWGTEAFF. The full variable domain, rest sourced from reference TRBV3-1 and TRBJ1-1, is DTAVSQTPKYLVTQMGNDKSIKCEQNLGHDTMYWYKQDSKKFLKIMFSYNNKELIINETVPNRFSPKSPDKAHLNLHINSLELGDSAVYFCASSQAGAWGTEAFFGQGTRLTVV.

V is TRBV7-9 and J is TRBJ1-2. Looked up from germline, CDR1 is SEHNR and CDR2 is FQNEAQ (reference sequence). The CDR3 has 13 amino acids. The CDR3 region is CASSFIQTDGYTF.

This chain links TRBV5-4 with TRBJ1-4; checking the TCRdb D call of TRBD1 is not possible without DNA. This CDR3 has 13 residues. CDR1 is SGHNT, CDR2 YYREEE, per germline (reference sequence). The CDR3 reads CASAGQNEEKLFF.

V and J are TRBV5-1 and TRBJ1-4; without DNA, the TCRdb call of TRBD1 cannot be checked. Germline V lookup: CDR1 SGHRS, CDR2 YFSETQ. CDR3 length equals 14 residues. CDR3 residues: CASSLGQVEEKLFF.